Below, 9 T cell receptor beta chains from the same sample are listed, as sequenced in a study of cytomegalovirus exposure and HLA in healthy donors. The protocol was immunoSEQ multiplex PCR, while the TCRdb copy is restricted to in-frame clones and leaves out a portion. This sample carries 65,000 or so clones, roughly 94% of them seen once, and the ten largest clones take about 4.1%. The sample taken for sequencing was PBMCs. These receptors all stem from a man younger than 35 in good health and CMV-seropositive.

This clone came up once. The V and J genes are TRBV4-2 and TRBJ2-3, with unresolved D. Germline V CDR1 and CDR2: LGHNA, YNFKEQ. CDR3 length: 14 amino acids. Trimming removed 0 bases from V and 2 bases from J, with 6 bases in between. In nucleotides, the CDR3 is TGTGCCAGCAGCCAAGAAAAGCCCACAGATACGCAGTATTTT. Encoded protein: CASSQEKPTDTQYF.

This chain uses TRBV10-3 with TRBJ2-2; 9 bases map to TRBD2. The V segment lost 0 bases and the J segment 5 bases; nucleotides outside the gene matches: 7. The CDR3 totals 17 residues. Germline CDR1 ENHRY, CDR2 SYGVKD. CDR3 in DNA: TGTGCCATCAGTGAGTCGCGCGGGGGGGCCCAGACCGGGGAGCTGTTTTTT. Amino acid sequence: CAISESRGGAQTGELFF.

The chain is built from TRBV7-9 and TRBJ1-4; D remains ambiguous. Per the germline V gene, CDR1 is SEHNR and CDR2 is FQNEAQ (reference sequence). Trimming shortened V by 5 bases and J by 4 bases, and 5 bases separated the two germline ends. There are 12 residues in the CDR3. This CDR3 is CASSRFNEKLFF. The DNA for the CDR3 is TGTGCCAGCAGCCGGTTTAATGAAAAACTGTTTTTT.

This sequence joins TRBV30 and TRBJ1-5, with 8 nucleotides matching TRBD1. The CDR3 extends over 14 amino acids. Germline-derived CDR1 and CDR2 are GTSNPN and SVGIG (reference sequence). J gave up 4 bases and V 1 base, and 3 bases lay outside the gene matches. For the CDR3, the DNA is TGTGCCTGGAGTGCAGGACAGGGAAATCAGCCCCAGCATTTT. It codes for CAWSAGQGNQPQHF.

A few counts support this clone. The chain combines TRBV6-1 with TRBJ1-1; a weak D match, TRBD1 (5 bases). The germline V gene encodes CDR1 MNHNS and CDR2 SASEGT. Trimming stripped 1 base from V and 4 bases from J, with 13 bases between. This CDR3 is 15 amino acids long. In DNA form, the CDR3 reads TGTGCCAGCAGTGAAGTCGCGGGGACGGGCACTGAAGCTTTCTTT. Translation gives CASSEVAGTGTEAFF.

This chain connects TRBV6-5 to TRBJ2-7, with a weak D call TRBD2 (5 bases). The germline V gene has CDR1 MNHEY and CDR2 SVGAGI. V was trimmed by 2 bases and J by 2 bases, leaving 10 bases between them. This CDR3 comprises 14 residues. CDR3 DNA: TGTGCCAGCAGTTACCCTAGCAAAGCCTACGAGCAGTACTTC. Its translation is CASSYPSKAYEQYF.

The CDR3 loop is CASSWQGNGELFF. The CDR3 nucleotides are TGTGCCAGCAGCTGGCAGGGAAACGGGGAGCTGTTTTTT. The chain couples TRBV13 to TRBJ2-2; tentatively, D is TRBD1 (5 bases). V was trimmed by 4 bases and J by 7 bases, leaving 10 bases between them. Germline CDR1 and CDR2: PRHDT and FYEKMQ (reference sequence). CDR3 length: 13 amino acids.

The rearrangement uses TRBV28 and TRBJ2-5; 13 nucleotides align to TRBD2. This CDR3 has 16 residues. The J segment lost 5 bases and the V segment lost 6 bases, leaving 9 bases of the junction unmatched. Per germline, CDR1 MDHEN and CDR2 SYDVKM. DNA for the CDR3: TGTGCCAGCAGCTTAGGACTAGCGGGAGCATCTGAGACCCAGTACTTC. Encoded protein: CASSLGLAGASETQYF.

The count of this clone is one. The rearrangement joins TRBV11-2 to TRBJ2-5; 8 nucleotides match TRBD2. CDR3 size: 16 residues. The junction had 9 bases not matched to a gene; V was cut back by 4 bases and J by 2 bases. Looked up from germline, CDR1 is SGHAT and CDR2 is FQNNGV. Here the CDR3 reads CASSSLGRANQETQYF. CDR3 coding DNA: TGTGCCAGCAGCTCCCTCGGGAGGGCCAATCAAGAGACCCAGTACTTC.